The clone carrying this T cell receptor (beta chain) was picked up many times. Its target is unknown. Sequencing runs each yielded over 170 million TCR-beta sequences from 15-18 subjects. TCRdb called the 5' RACE reads again in MiXCR, with one record for every CDR3 protein. The sample holds around 40,000 distinct CDR3 sequences, 7% to 8.5% seen once. Germline CDR1 reads LNHNV; CDR2 reads YYDKDF (reference sequence). J gave up 7 bases and V 1 base, and 10 bases lay outside the gene matches. This CDR3 is built from 15 residues. This sample stems from a study of neurological immune-mediated disorders. Blood bank volunteers in Maryland, USA, served as healthy controls. For the sorted libraries, 900,000 to 1,000,000 CD4+ or CD8+ T cells were used. General study findings and limits: TCR-beta repertoires seemed private in all groups, with no expanded CDR3 amino acid sequences shared.

The V and J genes are TRBV15 and TRBJ2-7; 7 nucleotides agree with TRBD1. The origin of this receptor is a man in his fifties in good health. Sequencing input: CD4+ T cells from blood. CDR3 nucleotides: TGTGCCACCAGCAGAGGAACAGGGGCGCTGAGGGAGCAGTACTTC. Residues: CATSRGTGALREQYF.